The rows below give T cell receptor beta chains drawn from one sample of a study of cytomegalovirus exposure and HLA in healthy donors. Profiled with immunoSEQ multiplex PCR; TCRdb holds only in-frame clones, not every one. The data contain under 90,000 clones, less than 85% of them singletons. The specimen was PBMCs. Source of these receptors: a woman aged 50 to 65 in good health and CMV-seropositive. The CDR3 runs from the conserved cysteine through the conserved F or W. D genes are given only for firm matches. A clone size is listed for some rows: how often the clone was seen (once, few, many), or a class if it is expanded.

abundance,j_gene,d_gene,v_gene,CDR3nt,CDR3aa
-,TRBJ2-7,TRBD2,TRBV10-3,TGTGCCATCAGCGGGACCGGGACTAGCGGGAGTTACGACGAGCAGTACTTC,CAISGTGTSGSYDEQYF
-,TRBJ2-1,TRBD1,TRBV7-2,TGTGCCAGCAGTCCCGGACAGGGGGCGCGTGAGCAGTTCTTC,CASSPGQGAREQFF
-,TRBJ2-5,-,TRBV21-1,TGTGCCAGCAGCCGGGGGTCCCAAGAGACCCAGTACTTC,CASSRGSQETQYF
-,TRBJ2-7,TRBD2,TRBV6-4,TGTGCCAGCACTCCGGGGGGGAGTTCCAACGAGCAGTACTTC,CASTPGGSSNEQYF
-,TRBJ2-7,-,TRBV6-5,TGTGCCAGCAGTTACTCCCTTAGCTACGAGCAGTACTTC,CASSYSLSYEQYF
-,TRBJ2-7,-,TRBV11-2,TGTGCCAGCAGCCGAGTTGTCGGGGTCGGCGAGCAGTACTTC,CASSRVVGVGEQYF
-,TRBJ1-1,TRBD1,TRBV19,TGTGCCAGTAGTAACCCCCGGTCAGGGGGCCCGAACACTGAAGCTTTCTTT,CASSNPRSGGPNTEAFF
-,TRBJ1-1,-,TRBV7-2,TGTGCCAGCAGCCCGCGGGGGGGAAACACTGAAGCTTTCTTT,CASSPRGGNTEAFF
-,TRBJ2-2,-,TRBV10-3,TGTGCCGTGGGGGCCCTCGCGAACACCGGGGAGCTGTTTTTT,CAVGALANTGELFF
-,TRBJ1-5,-,TRBV27,TGTGCCAGCAGTGTCACAGGCGATCAGCCCCAGCATTTT,CASSVTGDQPQHF
-,TRBJ1-1,-,TRBV27,TGTGCCAGCAGTTCGCGACAGACCGTCTTAACTAACACTGAAGCTTTCTTT,CASSSRQTVLTNTEAFF
once,TRBJ2-5,-,TRBV7-2,TGTGCCAGCAGCTTAGGGAGGCAAGAGACCCAGTACTTC,CASSLGRQETQYF
few,TRBJ1-2,-,TRBV27,TGTGCCAGCAGTTCCCGCCAGGGCCACTATGGCTACACCTTC,CASSSRQGHYGYTF
-,TRBJ2-1,-,TRBV2,TGTGCCAGCAGTGACGGGCGGGGTCGCTACAATGAGCAGTTCTTC,CASSDGRGRYNEQFF
-,TRBJ2-7,-,TRBV7-8,TGTGCCAGCAGCTTAGGAAGCCTACCCCCCTCCTACGAGCAGTACTTC,CASSLGSLPPSYEQYF
-,TRBJ2-1,-,TRBV7-2,TGTGCCAGCAGGTTAGGGGGGGTGAGCTCCTACAATGAGCAGTTCTTC,CASRLGGVSSYNEQFF
-,TRBJ2-1,-,TRBV6-5,TGTGCCAGCAGTTACTCGAACCTTGGCGGGGAGCAGTTCTTC,CASSYSNLGGEQFF
-,TRBJ2-7,-,TRBV6-5,TGTGCCAGCAGTACCTTGGGTTCTAGCTCCTACGAGCAGTACTTC,CASSTLGSSSYEQYF
once,TRBJ1-1,-,TRBV6-6,TGTGCCAGCAGTTACCTTCAGACTCCGAACACTGAAGCTTTCTTT,CASSYLQTPNTEAFF
few,TRBJ2-3,-,TRBV28,TGTGCCAGCAGTTTATCGGTCCGAAGCACAGATACGCAGTATTTT,CASSLSVRSTDTQYF
-,TRBJ1-2,-,TRBV6-1,TGTGCCAGCTCTCCCCTCCCGGGGAACTATGGCTACACCTTC,CASSPLPGNYGYTF
-,TRBJ2-1,TRBD2,TRBV11-2,TGTGCCAGCAGCTTGGGGACTAGCGGGGGGGAGCAGTTCTTC,CASSLGTSGGEQFF
-,TRBJ1-1,-,TRBV28,TGTGCCAGCAGTTTAGCCTCCCGGGTAGGGGCTGAAGCTTTCTTT,CASSLASRVGAEAFF
few,TRBJ2-3,-,TRBV10-1,TGCGCCAGCAGTGCTGCAGGGGTCGTTTCGGATACGCAGTATTTT,CASSAAGVVSDTQYF
-,TRBJ2-1,TRBD2,TRBV7-2,TGTGCCAGCAGCTGGGGACTAGAAGGGGGTGAGCAGTTCTTC,CASSWGLEGGEQFF
-,TRBJ1-2,-,TRBV28,TGTGCCAGCAGTTTTCATAACTATGGCTACACCTTC,CASSFHNYGYTF
-,TRBJ1-2,-,TRBV30,TGTGCCTTTGAGGCGGTCACTAACTATGGCTACACCTTC,CAFEAVTNYGYTF
-,TRBJ1-1,-,TRBV7-2,TGTGCCAGCATGGCACAGCCGAACACTGAAGCTTTCTTT,CASMAQPNTEAFF
-,TRBJ1-1,-,TRBV28,TGTGCCAGCAGTCCCCTACCTACTGAAGCTTTCTTT,CASSPLPTEAFF
-,TRBJ1-5,-,TRBV28,TGTGCCAGCAGATCAGGGTTCCATCAGCCCCAGCATTTT,CASRSGFHQPQHF
-,TRBJ2-1,-,TRBV5-7,TGTGCCAGCAGCTTGGGGACTACCAATGAGCAGTTCTTC,CASSLGTTNEQFF
-,TRBJ2-1,TRBD2,TRBV6-5,TGTGCCAGCAGTTACGCGGGAGATGAGCAGTTCTTC,CASSYAGDEQFF
-,TRBJ1-2,TRBD1,TRBV10-3,TGTGCCATCGGACCCGGGACAGGGGACCATGGCTACACCTTC,CAIGPGTGDHGYTF
few,TRBJ2-1,TRBD1,TRBV5-1,TGCGCCAGCAGCTTGGTAGGGGGCCGTTCCTACAATGAGCAGTTCTTC,CASSLVGGRSYNEQFF
-,TRBJ2-6,TRBD1,TRBV28,TGTGCCAGCCTAGGGACAGCAAATTCTCCCGGGGCCAACGTCCTGACTTTC,CASLGTANSPGANVLTF
-,TRBJ2-2,TRBD1,TRBV11-3,TGTGCCAGCAGGGGGGGACAGGCCACCGGGGAGCTGTTTTTT,CASRGGQATGELFF
-,TRBJ2-5,-,TRBV7-8,TGTGCCAGCAGCTCCGATTCAGGGGGGCAACAAGAGACCCAGTACTTC,CASSSDSGGQQETQYF
once,TRBJ2-3,-,TRBV30,TGTGCCTGGAGTGTACCCAGGGATACGCAGTATTTT,CAWSVPRDTQYF
-,TRBJ1-1,-,TRBV5-1,TGCGCCAGCAGCTTGGACAGCTTGAACACTGAAGCTTTCTTT,CASSLDSLNTEAFF
few,TRBJ2-6,-,TRBV11-2,TGTGCCAGCAGCTTAGGAGTAACTGGGGCCAACGTCCTGACTTTC,CASSLGVTGANVLTF
-,TRBJ2-7,-,TRBV5-8,TGTGCCAGCAGCTTGGTCTCCGAGCAGTACTTC,CASSLVSEQYF
few,TRBJ2-5,-,TRBV27,TGTGCCAGCAGTTTACGCTACACGTGGGGCATCCAAGAGACCCAGTACTTC,CASSLRYTWGIQETQYF
-,TRBJ2-7,-,TRBV15,TGTGCCACCAGCAGAGAGGCCCTAGTGGCAACCTACGAGCAGTACTTC,CATSREALVATYEQYF
few,TRBJ2-5,TRBD1,TRBV7-7,TGTGCCAGCAGCCGGGACAGGGCTGAGACCCAGTACTTC,CASSRDRAETQYF
once,TRBJ2-3,-,TRBV11-3,TGTGCCAGCAGCTTAGACGGGACTAGCACAGATACGCAGTATTTT,CASSLDGTSTDTQYF
-,TRBJ2-2,-,TRBV4-2,TGTGCCAGCAGCCAAGATCGAGGAGGGGAGCTGTTTTTT,CASSQDRGGELFF
-,TRBJ2-1,TRBD2,TRBV7-2,TGTGCCAGCAGCTTTGGGACTAGCGGCTTGTTCTTC,CASSFGTSGLFF
few,TRBJ2-2,-,TRBV6-1,TGTGCCGGGGGGATTTGGACCGGGGAGCTGTTTTTT,CAGGIWTGELFF
-,TRBJ2-7,-,TRBV5-1,TGCGCCAGCAGCCGCAGGGGGGACGAGCAGTACTTC,CASSRRGDEQYF
-,TRBJ2-7,TRBD2,TRBV7-3,TGTGCCAGCAGCGTAGGCGGGGGGTTCTCCTACGAGCAGTACTTC,CASSVGGGFSYEQYF
once,TRBJ2-7,-,TRBV23-1,TGCGCCAGCAGTCAATCAGTAACGGGGTCTCCTCTCTACGAGCAGTACTTC,CASSQSVTGSPLYEQYF